Below, 27 T cell receptor beta chains from the same sample are listed, as sequenced in a study of blood T cells in healthy people across ages. The second PCR ran about 6 to 12 cycles with a sample-barcoded 5' primer and J-beta primers. One entry per CDR3 protein, called by TCRdb with MiXCR from the 5' RACE reads. Of roughly 2 million distinct CDR3 sequences in the sample, less than 50% were seen once. Sequencing used blood. Source of these receptors: a middle-aged woman in good health.

This clonotype was seen a handful of times. The chain joins TRBV6-1 to TRBJ2-7; no clear D. This CDR3 contains 14 residues. Between the trimmed V and J ends, which lost 1 base and 5 bases, there was a span of 12 bases. CDR1 is MNHNS, CDR2 SASEGT, per germline. CDR3 residues: CASSEVWFGNEQYF. The CDR3 bases are TGTGCCAGCAGTGAAGTCTGGTTTGGGAACGAGCAGTACTTC.

Worth noting for this clonotype: The junction differs from germline at one of its ends, possibly a read error. The chain joins TRBV7-2 to TRBJ2-6, with D perhaps matching TRBD1 or TRBD2 (5 bases each). Per germline, CDR1 SGHTA and CDR2 FQGNSA. The CDR3 runs to 16 residues. CDR3 DNA sequence: TGTGCCAGCAGCCCCAAGACGGGAACTGGGGCCAACGTCCCGACTTTC. This gives the protein CASSPKTGTGANVPTF.

The chain employs TRBV20-1 and TRBJ1-5; 8 nucleotides agree with TRBD1. J gave up 4 bases and V 6 bases, and 11 bases lay outside the gene matches. The CDR3 is 15 residues long. Germline V gene lookup returns CDR1 DFQATT and CDR2 SNEGSKA (reference sequence). CDR3 loop: CSAGRGQERNQPQHF. DNA of the CDR3: TGCAGTGCGGGTAGGGGACAGGAACGTAATCAGCCCCAGCATTTT.

This clonotype is a singleton in its sample. V is TRBV6-2 or TRBV6-3 and J is TRBJ1-2; D is unclear. CDR3 length equals 15 residues. Germline V gives CDR1 MNHEY, CDR2 SVGEGT. The ends were cut back, 5 bases at V and 3 bases at J, with 16 bases in the middle. The CDR3 coding sequence is TGTGCCAGCAGTCCACTCCTTTTCGGGGACTATGGCTACACCTTC. This encodes CASSPLLFGDYGYTF.

This clonotype was observed a few times. The V and J genes are TRBV20-1 and TRBJ2-3, with D maybe TRBD2 (5 bases). Germline V CDR1 and CDR2: DFQATT, SNEGSKA (reference sequence). The V end was cut by 3 bases, the J end by 6 bases, with 13 bases between. The CDR3 consists of 13 residues. Here the CDR3 DNA reads TGCAGTGCTAGGGATAGGACTGTTGATACGCAGTATTTT. It encodes CSARDRTVDTQYF.

The V gene is TRBV10-3, the J gene TRBJ2-3; no clear D. The CDR3 covers 16 residues. Germline V gene data show CDR1 as ENHRY and CDR2 as SYGVKD. Trimming stripped 4 bases from V and 3 bases from J, with 17 bases between. Written as DNA, the CDR3 is TGTGCCATCAGTGTTGAGGCCAATCTTGGTACAGATACGCAGTATTTT. Amino acid sequence: CAISVEANLGTDTQYF.

J is TRBJ1-5 and V is TRBV21-1. TRBV21-1 is annotated as a pseudogene. This CDR3 contains 14 residues. In nucleotides, the CDR3 is TGTGCCAGCAGCCGTCAGGCTCTCTATCAGCCCCAGCATTTT. It translates to CASSRQALYQPQHF.

In this sample, this clonotype turned up a few times. This rearrangement joins TRBV20-1 to TRBJ2-7; 8 bases match TRBD1. The CDR3 spans 13 residues. Germline V gene sequence: CDR1 DFQATT, CDR2 SNEGSKA (reference sequence). In DNA form, the CDR3 reads TGCAGCTGGGAGACAGGGGAAGCCTACGAGCAGTACTTC. This sequence encodes CSWETGEAYEQYF.

This chain links TRBV27 with TRBJ2-7; possibly TRBD1 or TRBD2 for D (5 bases each). Germline V gene data show CDR1 as MNHEY and CDR2 as SMNVEV (reference sequence). The CDR3 totals 15 residues. V was trimmed by 2 bases and J by 6 bases, leaving 17 bases between them. In nucleotides, the CDR3 is TGTGCCAGCAGTTTAGTAGGGACGGGGCCGGGCGAGCAGTACTTC. Translated: CASSLVGTGPGEQYF.

This clonotype was recorded a few times. V gene TRBV5-6 combines with J gene TRBJ2-1; 8 nucleotides agree with TRBD1. Per the germline V gene, CDR1 is SGHDT and CDR2 is YYEEEE. The V segment lost 0 bases and the J segment 2 bases; nucleotides outside the gene matches: 4. This CDR3 region has 16 residues. The CDR3 sequence: CASSLGDRGPYNEQFF. In DNA form, the CDR3 reads TGTGCCAGCAGCTTGGGTGACAGGGGCCCCTACAATGAGCAGTTCTTC.

This chain joins TRBV28 and TRBJ1-1; TRBD1 aligns across 7 bases. Per germline, CDR1 MDHEN and CDR2 SYDVKM. With V trimmed by 8 bases and J by 1 base, 7 bases remained unmatched. This CDR3 has 14 amino acids. In nucleotides, the CDR3 is TGTGCCAGCCAGGGGGGGGCAGGGAACACTGAAGCTTTCTTT. Amino acid sequence: CASQGGAGNTEAFF.

V gene TRBV6-2 or TRBV6-3 combines with J gene TRBJ2-5; D tentatively fits TRBD1 or TRBD2 (5 bases each). TRBJ2-7 matches the DNA end more closely, so the J call is doubtful. Germline CDR1 MNHEY, CDR2 SVGEGT. The CDR3 spans 15 residues. The CDR3 loop is CASSYAREGNYEQYF. CDR3 DNA sequence: TGTGCCAGCAGTTACGCGAGAGAGGGGAACTACGAGCAGTACTTC.

This clonotype occurred a few times. This chain connects TRBV4-3 to TRBJ2-5; TRBD1 might be the D (6 bases). CDR1 is LGHNA, CDR2 YSLEER, per germline. CDR3 size: 13 residues. Trimming shortened V by 4 bases and J by 5 bases, and 11 bases separated the two germline ends. The CDR3 region has the DNA TGCGCCAGCAGCCGACACAGGGATGAGACCCAGTACTTC. It codes for CASSRHRDETQYF.

This clonotype came up a few times. The chain has TRBV6-6 and TRBJ1-2, with D perhaps TRBD1 (5 bases). Germline assignment: CDR1 MNHNY and CDR2 SVGAGI (reference sequence). The V and J ends lost 3 bases and 2 bases respectively, with 19 bases between them. This CDR3 is built from 17 residues. Written as DNA, the CDR3 is TGTGCCAGCAGTTATGGCAGAGGGGCCGATCGCAACTATGGCTACACCTTC. It yields the protein CASSYGRGADRNYGYTF.

The genes are TRBV28 and TRBJ2-1; D ambiguous. The CDR3 loop spans 14 amino acids. The V gene's germline CDR1 is MDHEN and CDR2 SYDVKM. V dropped 7 bases and J dropped 3 bases, with 13 bases sitting between them. The CDR3 nucleotides read TGTGCCAGCACCGCCGGTTGGAGCTACAATGAGCAGTTCTTC. This gives the protein CASTAGWSYNEQFF. Together with reference TRBV28 and TRBJ2-1, the CDR3 gives the full variable domain: DVKVTQSSRYLVKRTGEKVFLECVQDMDHENMFWYRQDPGLGLRLIYFSYDVKMKEKGDIPEGYSVSREKKERFSLILESASTNQTSMYLCASTAGWSYNEQFFGPGTRLTVL.

The V gene is TRBV27, the J gene TRBJ2-7, with 10 bases lining up with TRBD2. Looked up from germline, CDR1 is MNHEY and CDR2 is SMNVEV (reference sequence). This CDR3 is built from 16 residues. V trimming: 3 bases; J trimming: 2 bases; junction bases outside the gene matches: 7. The CDR3 loop reads CASSLLAGDLPYEQYF. The CDR3, as DNA: TGTGCCAGCAGTTTGCTAGCGGGGGATCTCCCCTACGAGCAGTACTTC.

In its sample, this clonotype was seen many times. The V and J genes are TRBV7-2 and TRBJ2-3; TRBD2 agrees at 7 bases. There are 15 residues in the CDR3. J lost 3 bases, V lost 5 bases, and 8 bases had no gene match. Germline CDR1 SGHTA, CDR2 FQGNSA. For the CDR3, the DNA is TGTGCCAGCAGCCTCGGACTAGTGGGGACAGATACGCAGTATTTT. Its translation: CASSLGLVGTDTQYF.

This clonotype was counted a few times. This chain uses TRBV7-6 with TRBJ2-7, with TRBD2 matching over 8 bases. CDR3 length: 15 residues. V trimming: 5 bases; J trimming: 0 bases; junction bases outside the gene matches: 6. Germline V CDR1 and CDR2: SGHVS, FNYEAQ. CDR3 loop: CASSPQSGGSYEQYF. CDR3 coding DNA: TGTGCCAGCAGCCCACAGAGCGGGGGCTCCTACGAGCAGTACTTC.

The V gene is TRBV27, the J gene TRBJ1-5; TRBD1 might be the D (5 bases). Per the germline V gene, CDR1 is MNHEY and CDR2 is SMNVEV (reference sequence). The CDR3 has 13 amino acids. Deletions cut 8 bases from V and 2 bases from J, with 10 bases between. The DNA of the CDR3 is TGTGCCAGCGCCCCGGGGGGCAATCAGCCCCAGCATTTT. Translating it yields CASAPGGNQPQHF.

The rearrangement joins TRBV5-5 to TRBJ2-1, with 7 bases lining up with TRBD1. Germline CDR1 is SGHKS and CDR2 is YYEKEE (reference sequence). The CDR3 loop spans 16 amino acids. The V and J ends lost 0 bases and 4 bases, in that order; junction bases with no gene match: 7. The CDR3 reads CASSLAPDRNYNEQFF. CDR3 in DNA: TGTGCCAGCAGCTTGGCCCCGGACAGGAATTACAATGAGCAGTTCTTC. Full variable domain (rest looked up from reference TRBV5-5 and TRBJ2-1): DAGVTQSPTHLIKTRGQQVTLRCSPISGHKSVSWYQQVLGQGPQFIFQYYEKEERGRGNFPDRFSARQFPNYSSELNVNALLLGDSALYLCASSLAPDRNYNEQFFGPGTRLTVL.

This clonotype was recorded a few times. This sequence joins TRBV27 and TRBJ1-5, with a weak D call TRBD1 (6 bases). Germline V gene lookup returns CDR1 MNHEY and CDR2 SMNVEV (reference sequence). The CDR3 spans 15 residues. Deletions cut 8 bases from V and 3 bases from J, with 17 bases between. CDR3 protein: CASPPEGQINQPQHF. The CDR3 nucleotides read TGTGCCAGCCCCCCGGAGGGACAAATCAATCAGCCCCAGCATTTT.

This clonotype was observed a few times. The chain recombines TRBV20-1 with TRBJ2-4; D gene ambiguous. The end of the DNA fits TRBJ2-7 better, so the J call may be wrong. Looked up from germline, CDR1 is DFQATT and CDR2 is SNEGSKA (reference sequence). CDR3 length: 12 residues. The CDR3 protein is CSAREDGYEQYF. DNA of the CDR3: TGCAGTGCTAGAGAGGACGGCTACGAGCAGTACTTC.

This clonotype was picked up a small number of times. V usage is TRBV5-1 and J usage is TRBJ2-1; 7 bases are shared with TRBD2. CDR1 SGHRS and CDR2 YFSETQ come from the germline V gene. This CDR3 has 13 residues. Losses at the gene ends were 6 bases for V and 3 bases for J; bases not matched to a gene: 3. The CDR3 nucleotides are TGCGCCAGCATGGGACTAAGCTACAATGAGCAGTTCTTC. It encodes CASMGLSYNEQFF.

As concerns this clonotype: The junction differs from germline at one of its ends, possibly a read error. The V and J genes are TRBV4-1 and TRBJ2-4; 7 bases match TRBD1. The CDR3 has 15 residues. The germline V gene has CDR1 MGHRA and CDR2 YSYEKL. The CDR3, as DNA: TGCGCCGGCAGCCAAGCAGGGGGAACCAAAAACATTCAGTACTTC. It specifies CAGSQAGGTKNIQYF.

Here the CDR3 reads CASSLGGGYIEKLFF. The CDR3 nucleotides are TGTGCCAGCAGCTTAGGTGGGGGGTACATTGAAAAACTGTTTTTT. The chain carries TRBV7-2 and TRBJ1-4; a possible D gene is TRBD1 (5 bases). The CDR3 covers 15 residues. Germline CDR1 reads SGHTA; CDR2 reads FQGNSA. Deletions cut 1 base from V and 7 bases from J, with 13 bases between.

V and J are TRBV20-1 and TRBJ2-1; D ambiguous. This CDR3 is 13 amino acids long. V lost 6 bases and J 0 bases, leaving 9 bases between the germline ends. The germline gives CDR1 DFQATT, CDR2 SNEGSKA (reference sequence). The CDR3 DNA is TGCAGTGCCCGTAGGCCCTCCTACAATGAGCAGTTCTTC. Protein: CSARRPSYNEQFF.

The V and J genes are TRBV18 and TRBJ2-4; D is perhaps TRBD2 (5 bases). With 4 bases removed from V and 7 bases from J, the gap between germline ends came to 17 bases. The CDR3 consists of 15 residues. The germline gives CDR1 KGHSH, CDR2 LQKENI. For the CDR3, the DNA is TGTGCCAGCTCACTGGGCGAGAGCAGGAGGAACATTCAGTACTTC. Protein: CASSLGESRRNIQYF.